The text below deals with one TCR beta chain. This sample was taken from a study of Ad26.COV2.S vaccination and SARS-CoV-2 variants. The CDR3 runs to 19 residues. Trimming took off 0 bases at V and 3 bases at J, with 21 bases between the two ends. Germline CDR1 reads MNHEY; CDR2 reads SVGEGT. Measured with immunoSEQ multiplex PCR; TCRdb has only the in-frame clones, and not every one. The sample carries 350,000 to 550,000 clones, roughly 89% recorded once. Treatment noted: 19 received Ad26.COV2.S at low or high dose, single or two shots; about 5 received placebo; per-sample allocation not given. The samples date from day 63 after the first vaccine or placebo injection. The administered vaccine (an Ad26 vector) expressed Wuhan-strain SARS-CoV-2 spike.

The TCR comes from a person between 18 and 59 years old who received the Ad26.COV2.S COVID-19 vaccine or a placebo. The V call is TRBV6-2 or TRBV6-3, the J call TRBJ1-5; the D is unclear. The sample in question was peripheral blood, obtained in a trial of Ad26.COV2.S vaccine versus placebo. The CDR3, as DNA: TGTGCCAGCAGTTACTCGATTTCCGGGTCGATCCGAGACAATCAGCCCCAGCATTTT. Translation gives CASSYSISGSIRDNQPQHF.